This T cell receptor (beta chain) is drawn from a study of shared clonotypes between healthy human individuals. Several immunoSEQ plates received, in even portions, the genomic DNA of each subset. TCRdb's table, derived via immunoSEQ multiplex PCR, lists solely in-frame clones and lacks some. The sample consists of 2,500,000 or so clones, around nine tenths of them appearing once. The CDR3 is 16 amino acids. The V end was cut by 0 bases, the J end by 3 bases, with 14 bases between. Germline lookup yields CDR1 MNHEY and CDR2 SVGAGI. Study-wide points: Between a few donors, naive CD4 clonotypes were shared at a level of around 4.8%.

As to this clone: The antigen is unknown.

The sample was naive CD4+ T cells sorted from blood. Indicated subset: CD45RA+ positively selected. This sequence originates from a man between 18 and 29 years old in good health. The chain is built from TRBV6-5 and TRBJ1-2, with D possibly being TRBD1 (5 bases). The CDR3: CASSYSRFGGDYGYTF. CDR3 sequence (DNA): TGTGCCAGCAGTTACTCCCGATTCGGGGGTGACTATGGCTACACCTTC.